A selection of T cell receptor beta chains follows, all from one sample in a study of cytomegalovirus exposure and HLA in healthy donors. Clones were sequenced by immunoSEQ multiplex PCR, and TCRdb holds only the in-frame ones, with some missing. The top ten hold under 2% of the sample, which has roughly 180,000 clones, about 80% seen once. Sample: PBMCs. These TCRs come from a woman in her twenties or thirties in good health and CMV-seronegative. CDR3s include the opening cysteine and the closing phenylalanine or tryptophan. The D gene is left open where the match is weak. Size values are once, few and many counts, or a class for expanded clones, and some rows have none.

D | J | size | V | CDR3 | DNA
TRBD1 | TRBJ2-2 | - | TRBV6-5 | CASISRQGYTGELFF | TGTGCCAGCATCTCACGACAGGGGTACACCGGGGAGCTGTTTTTT
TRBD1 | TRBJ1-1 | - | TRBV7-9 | CASSPRDRVVRNTEAFF | TGTGCCAGCAGCCCTAGAGACAGGGTAGTTAGGAACACTGAAGCTTTCTTT
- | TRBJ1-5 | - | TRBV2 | CASRAAEGINQPQHF | TGTGCCAGCAGGGCAGCGGAGGGTATCAATCAGCCCCAGCATTTT
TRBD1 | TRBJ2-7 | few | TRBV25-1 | CASSSSWGQGDEQYF | TGTGCCAGCAGCTCTTCCTGGGGACAGGGCGACGAGCAGTACTTC
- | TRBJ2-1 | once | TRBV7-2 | CASSWLALANEQFF | TGTGCCAGCAGCTGGTTGGCCCTTGCCAATGAGCAGTTCTTC
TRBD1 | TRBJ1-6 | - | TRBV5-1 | CASSLEGGISPLHF | TGCGCCAGCAGCTTGGAAGGGGGCATATCACCCCTCCACTTT
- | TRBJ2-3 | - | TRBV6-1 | CASSEAGYQTDTQYF | TGTGCCAGCAGTGAGGCAGGGTACCAAACAGATACGCAGTATTTT
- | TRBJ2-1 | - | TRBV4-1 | CASSQDTPSWANEQFF | TGCGCCAGCAGCCAAGATACCCCCTCTTGGGCCAATGAGCAGTTCTTC
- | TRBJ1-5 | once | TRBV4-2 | CASSLDSSNQPQHF | TGTGCCAGCAGCCTGGACAGCAGCAATCAGCCCCAGCATTTT
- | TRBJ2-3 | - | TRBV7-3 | CASKGVDSTDTQYF | TGTGCCAGCAAGGGGGTGGATAGCACAGATACGCAGTATTTT
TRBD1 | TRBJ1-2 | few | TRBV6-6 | CASRDRASQGYTF | TGTGCCAGCCGGGACAGGGCCTCCCAAGGCTACACCTTC
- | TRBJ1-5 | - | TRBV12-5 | CASCQNSNQPQHF | TGTGCTAGTTGCCAGAATAGCAACCAGCCCCAGCATTTT
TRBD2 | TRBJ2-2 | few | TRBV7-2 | CASSFGLAGGMRGTGELFF | TGTGCCAGCAGCTTCGGACTAGCGGGGGGGATGAGAGGGACCGGGGAGCTGTTTTTT
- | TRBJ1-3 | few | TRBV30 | CAWGTGISTGNTIYF | TGTGCCTGGGGTACAGGGATATCCACTGGAAACACCATATATTTT
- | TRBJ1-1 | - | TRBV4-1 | CASSQDSGPNTEAFF | TGCGCCAGCAGCCAAGATTCAGGTCCGAACACTGAAGCTTTCTTT
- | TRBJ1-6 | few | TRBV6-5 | CASSYGEGDSPLHF | TGTGCCAGCAGTTACGGGGAGGGGGATTCACCCCTCCACTTT
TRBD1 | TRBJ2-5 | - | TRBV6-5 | CASSYGTGVVETQYF | TGTGCCAGCAGTTACGGGACAGGAGTGGTGGAGACCCAGTACTTC
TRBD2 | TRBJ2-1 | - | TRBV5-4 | CASNRGGGGDNEQFF | TGTGCCAGCAACCGGGGGGGAGGAGGCGACAATGAGCAGTTCTTC
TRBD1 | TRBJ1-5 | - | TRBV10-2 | CASRDRGSNQPQHF | TGCGCCAGCAGGGACAGGGGAAGCAATCAGCCCCAGCATTTT
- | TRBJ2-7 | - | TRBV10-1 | CATPGGYEQYF | TGCGCCACCCCAGGCGGGTACGAGCAGTACTTC
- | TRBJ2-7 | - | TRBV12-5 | CASAMTGPRSYEQYF | TGTGCTAGTGCCATGACAGGTCCCCGCTCCTACGAGCAGTACTTC
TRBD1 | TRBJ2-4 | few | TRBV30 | CAWTPGQALAKNIQYF | TGTGCCTGGACCCCAGGACAGGCCTTAGCCAAAAACATTCAGTACTTC
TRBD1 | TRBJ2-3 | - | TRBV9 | CASSVGTGGTDTQYF | TGTGCCAGCAGCGTAGGGACAGGGGGCACAGATACGCAGTATTTT
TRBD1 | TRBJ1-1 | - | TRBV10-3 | CAISHWTGKNTEAFF | TGTGCCATCAGTCACTGGACAGGGAAGAACACTGAAGCTTTCTTT
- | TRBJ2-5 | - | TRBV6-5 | CASSYSAEETQYF | TGTGCCAGCAGTTACTCGGCGGAAGAGACCCAGTACTTC
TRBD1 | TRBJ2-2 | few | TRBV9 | CASSGGTAYEGELFF | TGTGCCAGCAGCGGTGGGACAGCATATGAGGGGGAGCTGTTTTTT
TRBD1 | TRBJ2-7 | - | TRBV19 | CASSSRPGQGGSRSYEQYF | TGTGCCAGTAGTTCTCGACCGGGACAGGGCGGCTCTCGCTCCTACGAGCAGTACTTC
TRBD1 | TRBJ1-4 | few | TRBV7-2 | CASSPGGRGTEKLFF | TGTGCCAGCAGCCCAGGGGGGCGCGGGACTGAAAAACTGTTTTTT
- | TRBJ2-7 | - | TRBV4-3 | CASSPKRAFGQGLGNEQYF | TGCGCCAGCAGCCCCAAAAGAGCGTTTGGGCAGGGGCTCGGGAACGAGCAGTACTTC
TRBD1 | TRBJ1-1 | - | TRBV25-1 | CASSEFEGAVDTEAFF | TGTGCCAGCAGTGAATTTGAGGGGGCGGTCGACACTGAAGCTTTCTTT
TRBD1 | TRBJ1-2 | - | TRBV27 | CASSPRQGPYGYTF | TGTGCCAGCAGTCCCCGACAGGGGCCCTATGGCTACACCTTC
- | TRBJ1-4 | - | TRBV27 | CASSNRAGYNEKLFF | TGTGCCAGCAGCAACAGGGCAGGCTATAATGAAAAACTGTTTTTT
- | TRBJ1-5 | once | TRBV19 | CASSMLGGHGQPQHF | TGTGCCAGTAGTATGCTGGGGGGGCACGGTCAGCCCCAGCATTTT
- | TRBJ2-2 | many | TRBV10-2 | CASSVAGELFF | TGCGCCAGCAGTGTCGCCGGGGAGCTGTTTTTT
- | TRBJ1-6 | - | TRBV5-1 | CASRTLDSAYNSPLHF | TGCGCCAGCAGGACGCTTGACAGCGCCTATAATTCACCCCTCCACTTT
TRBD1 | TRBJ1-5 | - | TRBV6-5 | CASSYQGQGKGQPQHF | TGTGCCAGCAGTTACCAAGGACAGGGCAAAGGCCAGCCCCAGCATTTT
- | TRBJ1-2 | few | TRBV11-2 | CASSLVDSTYGYTF | TGTGCCAGCAGCTTAGTCGACTCTACCTATGGCTACACCTTC
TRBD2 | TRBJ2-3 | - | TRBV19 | CASSITSGYTDTQYF | TGTGCCAGTAGTATTACTAGCGGTTACACAGATACGCAGTATTTT
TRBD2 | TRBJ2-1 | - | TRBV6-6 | CASRTLSGGGYNEQFF | TGTGCCAGCAGGACCCTTAGCGGGGGGGGATACAATGAGCAGTTCTTC
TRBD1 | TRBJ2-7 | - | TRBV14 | CASSRQGTTYEQYF | TGTGCCAGCAGCCGACAGGGTACGACCTACGAGCAGTACTTC
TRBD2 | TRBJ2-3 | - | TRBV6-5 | CASSSSGRSTDTQYF | TGTGCCAGCAGCTCGTCCGGGAGGAGCACAGATACGCAGTATTTT
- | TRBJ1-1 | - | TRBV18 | CASSPKRGNTEAFF | TGTGCCAGCTCACCGAAGCGGGGGAACACTGAAGCTTTCTTT
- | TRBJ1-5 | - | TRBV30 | CAWSAKTGNQPQHF | TGTGCCTGGAGCGCTAAAACAGGGAATCAGCCCCAGCATTTT
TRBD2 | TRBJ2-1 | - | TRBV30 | CAWSGLADNEQFF | TGTGCCTGGAGCGGACTAGCCGACAATGAGCAGTTCTTC
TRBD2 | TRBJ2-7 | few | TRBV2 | CASTSGLAVGEQYF | TGTGCCAGCACCTCGGGACTAGCAGTAGGGGAGCAGTACTTC
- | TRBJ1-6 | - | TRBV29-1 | CSVLEQYNSPLHF | TGCAGCGTTTTGGAACAGTATAATTCACCCCTCCACTTT
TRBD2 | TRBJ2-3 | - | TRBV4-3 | CASSQGFGGTDTQYF | TGCGCCAGCAGCCAAGGTTTCGGGGGGACAGATACGCAGTATTTT
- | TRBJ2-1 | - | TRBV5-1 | CASLAGQGPYNEQFF | TGCGCCAGCTTGGCGGGGCAGGGTCCCTACAATGAGCAGTTCTTC
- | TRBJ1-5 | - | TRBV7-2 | CASSLSGNQPQHF | TGTGCCAGCAGCTTATCGGGAAATCAGCCCCAGCATTTT
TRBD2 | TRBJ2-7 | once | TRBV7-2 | CASSSAGLAGGSSYEQYF | TGTGCCAGCAGCTCCGCTGGACTAGCGGGGGGGAGCTCCTACGAGCAGTACTTC
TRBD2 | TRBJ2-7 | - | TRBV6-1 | CASKLAGFSYEQYF | TGTGCCAGCAAACTAGCGGGGTTCTCCTACGAGCAGTACTTC
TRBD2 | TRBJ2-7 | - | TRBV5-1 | CASSSRGGPHEQYF | TGCGCCAGCAGCTCCCGGGGGGGGCCCCACGAGCAGTACTTC
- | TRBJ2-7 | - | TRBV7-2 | CASSLGGASSYEQYF | TGTGCCAGCAGCTTAGGTGGGGCTTCCTCCTACGAGCAGTACTTC
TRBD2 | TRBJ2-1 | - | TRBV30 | CAWSVRVLAGGIGIFNEQFF | TGTGCCTGGAGTGTACGAGTACTAGCGGGGGGGATAGGTATCTTCAATGAGCAGTTCTTC